Shown below are 16 T cell receptor beta chains from a single sample sequenced in a study of OX40 agonist ivuxolimab in advanced cancers. Clones were sequenced by immunoSEQ multiplex PCR, and TCRdb holds only the in-frame ones, with some missing. The sample contains roughly 35,000 clones, 85% to 90% of which appear only once. Sequencing used CD4+ or CD8+ T cells sorted from blood, obtained in a trial of the OX40 agonist ivuxolimab. The origin of the receptors is an adult with an advanced solid tumor such as melanoma, head and neck, liver or kidney cancer.

V and J are TRBV10-3 and TRBJ2-1; 13 positions match TRBD2. The length of the CDR3 is 17 residues. After removal of 4 bases from V and 1 base from J, the junction contained 4 bases not matched to a gene. The V gene's germline CDR1 is ENHRY and CDR2 SYGVKD. Here the CDR3 reads CAISGTSGGKSYNEQFF. The CDR3 DNA is TGTGCCATCAGTGGGACTAGCGGGGGAAAATCCTACAATGAGCAGTTCTTC.

The V call is TRBV6-6, the J call TRBJ2-1; 12 nucleotides line up with TRBD1. The CDR3 extends over 15 amino acids. Germline CDR1 is MNHNY and CDR2 is SVGAGI (reference sequence). The V segment lost 2 bases and the J segment 7 bases; nucleotides outside the gene matches: 3. The DNA for the CDR3 is TGTGCCAGCAGTTACCCGGGACAGGGGGCGAATGAGCAGTTCTTC. This gives the protein CASSYPGQGANEQFF.

V gene TRBV5-1 combines with J gene TRBJ1-3; D gene unclear. The CDR3 is 14 residues long. Trimming removed 5 bases from V and 2 bases from J, with 11 bases in between. From germline, CDR1 is SGHRS and CDR2 YFSETQ. The CDR3 loop reads CASSESPAGNTIYF. CDR3 bases: TGCGCCAGCAGTGAGTCCCCTGCTGGAAACACCATATATTTT. The whole variable domain, filled in from reference TRBV5-1 and TRBJ1-3, reads KAGVTQTPRYLIKTRGQQVTLSCSPISGHRSVSWYQQTPGQGLQFLFEYFSETQRNKGNFPGRFSGRQFSNSRSEMNVSTLELGDSALYLCASSESPAGNTIYFGEGSWLTVV.

As to this clone: An end of the junction differs from the germline gene, which may be a read error. The chain joins TRBV4-1 to TRBJ1-3; perhaps TRBD1 as D (5 bases). Germline values: CDR1 MGHRA, CDR2 YSYEKL. This CDR3 has 15 amino acids. The CDR3 nucleotides are TGTGCCAGCAGCAGGGAGTGGCAGTCTGGAAACACCATATATTTT. It encodes CASSREWQSGNTIYF.

The chain joins TRBV9 to TRBJ2-3; 12 positions agree with TRBD2. CDR1 is SGDLS and CDR2 is YYNGEE in the germline V gene. The CDR3 loop spans 17 amino acids. The J segment lost 0 bases and the V segment lost 2 bases, leaving 4 bases of the junction unmatched. For the CDR3, the DNA is TGTGCCAGCAGCGTGACTAGCGGGGGATATAGCACAGATACGCAGTATTTT. This codes for CASSVTSGGYSTDTQYF.

V is TRBV2 and J is TRBJ2-3, with 9 nucleotides matching TRBD1. Germline assignment: CDR1 SNHLY and CDR2 FYNNEI. Trimming at V came to 6 bases and at J to 2 bases, leaving 6 bases not matched to a gene. The CDR3 totals 15 residues. The CDR3 coding sequence is TGTGCCAGCAGACCTAGACAGGGGGACACAGATACGCAGTATTTT. Protein: CASRPRQGDTDTQYF.

The rearrangement uses TRBV11-3 and TRBJ2-1; 8 bases align to TRBD1. Unmatched junction bases numbered 5, after V lost 1 base and J lost 6 bases. Germline assignment: CDR1 SGHNT and CDR2 YENEEA. The CDR3 consists of 15 residues. As DNA, the CDR3 is TGTGCCAGCAGCTTAGGTGGACAGGGTCGCAATGAGCAGTTCTTC. It translates to CASSLGGQGRNEQFF.

The chain links TRBV2 to TRBJ1-2; 7 nucleotides agree with TRBD1. The junction had 9 bases not matched to a gene; V was cut back by 5 bases and J by 6 bases. Germline V gives CDR1 SNHLY, CDR2 FYNNEI. This CDR3 comprises 14 residues. The CDR3 reads CASSLPGTVDGYTF. CDR3 DNA sequence: TGTGCCAGCAGTCTTCCCGGGACAGTTGATGGCTACACCTTC. The whole variable domain, filled in from reference TRBV2 and TRBJ1-2, reads EPEVTQTPSHQVTQMGQEVILRCVPISNHLYFYWYRQILGQKVEFLVSFYNNEISEKSEIFDDQFSVERPDGSNFTLKIRSTKLEDSAMYFCASSLPGTVDGYTFGSGTRLTVV.

As DNA, the CDR3 is TGCGCCAGGATATCAGGGGTGTCCACTGAAGCTTTCTTT. This translates into CARISGVSTEAFF. This rearrangement joins TRBV5-1 to TRBJ1-1; tentative D call: TRBD1 (6 bases). CDR1 is SGHRS and CDR2 is YFSETQ in the germline V gene. Trimming took off 8 bases at V and 4 bases at J, with 15 bases between the two ends. This CDR3 region has 13 residues. Variable domain in full (rest from reference TRBV5-1 and TRBJ1-1): KAGVTQTPRYLIKTRGQQVTLSCSPISGHRSVSWYQQTPGQGLQFLFEYFSETQRNKGNFPGRFSGRQFSNSRSEMNVSTLELGDSALYLCARISGVSTEAFFGQGTRLTVV.

The genes are TRBV7-8 and TRBJ2-3; 8 bases map to TRBD2. The CDR3 has 17 residues. V lost 0 bases and J lost 4; bases outside the gene matches: 9. Germline V gives CDR1 SGHVS, CDR2 FQNEAQ. This chain's CDR3 is CASSLARGLGWADTQYF. The DNA for the CDR3 is TGTGCCAGCAGCTTAGCGCGGGGACTAGGATGGGCAGATACGCAGTATTTT.

This chain uses TRBV7-8 with TRBJ2-7; 9 bases match TRBD1. Trimming took 5 bases from V and 3 from J; bases not matched to a gene: 8. Germline CDR1 reads SGHVS; CDR2 reads FQNEAQ. This CDR3 has 15 residues. CDR3 DNA sequence: TGTGCCAGCAGCCTAACGGACAGGGGAGGCTACGAGCAGTACTTC. As protein: CASSLTDRGGYEQYF.

The CDR3 DNA reads TGTGCCAGTAGAACCCAGGGTTCTCACTACTACGAGCAGTACTTC. Its protein is CASRTQGSHYYEQYF. The chain combines TRBV19 with TRBJ2-7, with a possible D match to TRBD1 (5 bases). V lost 6 bases to trimming and J lost 3 bases, with 18 bases between them. The CDR3 is 15 amino acids. Per the germline V gene, CDR1 is LNHDA and CDR2 is SQIVND (reference sequence).

CDR3: CASSLEGNIQYF. The CDR3 DNA is TGTGCCAGCAGCTTAGAGGGCAACATTCAGTACTTC. V gene TRBV11-2 combines with J gene TRBJ2-4; D is undetermined. The V gene lost 0 bases and the J gene lost 7 bases, with 4 bases spanning the gap. Germline lookup yields CDR1 SGHAT and CDR2 FQNNGV. This CDR3 comprises 12 residues.

The genes are TRBV5-1 and TRBJ1-1, with TRBD1 matching over 7 bases. Losses at the gene ends were 6 bases for V and 4 bases for J; bases not matched to a gene: 9. The germline CDR1 and CDR2 sequences are SGHRS and YFSETQ. The CDR3 sequence is 14 residues long. CDR3 DNA sequence: TGCGCCAGCACCCTGGACAGGACTGCCACTGAAGCTTTCTTT. Its protein is CASTLDRTATEAFF.

CDR3 protein: CASRGGGYSYEQYF. For the CDR3, the DNA is TGTGCCAGCAGAGGCGGGGGATACTCCTACGAGCAGTACTTC. The gene calls are TRBV6-1 and TRBJ2-7; 7 bases line up with TRBD2. The CDR3 is 14 amino acids. The V segment lost 6 bases and the J segment 0 bases; nucleotides outside the gene matches: 5. Germline V gene data show CDR1 as MNHNS and CDR2 as SASEGT.

V is TRBV7-9 and J is TRBJ1-1; no clear D gene. The CDR3 is 14 amino acids. Looked up from germline, CDR1 is SEHNR and CDR2 is FQNEAQ (reference sequence). Trimming shortened V by 5 bases and J by 1 base, and 11 bases separated the two germline ends. The CDR3 coding sequence is TGTGCCAGCAGCCCCCCCAAGCAGAACACTGAAGCTTTCTTT. Translated, it gives CASSPPKQNTEAFF.